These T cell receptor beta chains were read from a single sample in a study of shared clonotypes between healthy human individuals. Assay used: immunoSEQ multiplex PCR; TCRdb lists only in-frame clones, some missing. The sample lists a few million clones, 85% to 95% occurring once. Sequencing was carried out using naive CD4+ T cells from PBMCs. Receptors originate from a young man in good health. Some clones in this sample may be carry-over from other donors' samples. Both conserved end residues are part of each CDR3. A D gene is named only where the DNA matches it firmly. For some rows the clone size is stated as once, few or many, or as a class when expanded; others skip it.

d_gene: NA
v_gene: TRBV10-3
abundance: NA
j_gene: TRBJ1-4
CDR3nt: TGTGCCATCAGTGGGCCAAATGAAAAACTGTTTTTT
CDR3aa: CAISGPNEKLFF

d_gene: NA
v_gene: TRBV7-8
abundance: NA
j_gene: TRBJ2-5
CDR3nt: TGTGCCAGCAGCCAGAGGGGCCGCTACCAAGAGACCCAGTACTTC
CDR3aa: CASSQRGRYQETQYF

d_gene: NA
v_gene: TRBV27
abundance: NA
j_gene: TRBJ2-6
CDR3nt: TGTGCCAGCACCAAGGATGGGGGCCATGGGGCCAACGTCCTGACTTTC
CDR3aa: CASTKDGGHGANVLTF

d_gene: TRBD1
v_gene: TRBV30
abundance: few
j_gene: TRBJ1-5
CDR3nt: TGTGCCTTCGGGACAGGGCTGGATCAGCCCCAGCATTTT
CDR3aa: CAFGTGLDQPQHF

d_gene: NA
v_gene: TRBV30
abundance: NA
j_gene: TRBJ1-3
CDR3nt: TGTGCCTTGCTGGCAGCCGTCCCAACGAGGGGAGGAAACACCATATATTTT
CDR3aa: CALLAAVPTRGGNTIYF

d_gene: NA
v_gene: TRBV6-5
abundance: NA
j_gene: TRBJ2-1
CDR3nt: TGTGCCAGCACCCCCCCGGGGGCACTTGAGCAGTTCTTC
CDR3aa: CASTPPGALEQFF

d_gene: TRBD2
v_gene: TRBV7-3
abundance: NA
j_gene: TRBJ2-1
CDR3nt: TGTGCCAGCAGGCTCCTAGCGGGAGTTATGAATGAGCAGTTCTTC
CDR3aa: CASRLLAGVMNEQFF

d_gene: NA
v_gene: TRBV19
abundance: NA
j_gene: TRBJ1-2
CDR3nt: TGTGCCAGTAGTATAGGAAGGGACTATGGCTACACCTTC
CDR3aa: CASSIGRDYGYTF

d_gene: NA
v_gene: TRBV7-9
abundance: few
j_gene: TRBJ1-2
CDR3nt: TGTGCCAGCAGCTTATCTCAGGTCTATGGCTACACCTTC
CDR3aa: CASSLSQVYGYTF

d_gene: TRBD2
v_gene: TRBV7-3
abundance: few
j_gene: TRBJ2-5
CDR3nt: TGTGCCAGCAGCTTAGGGACTAGCGGGAGTGAGACCCAGTACTTC
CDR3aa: CASSLGTSGSETQYF

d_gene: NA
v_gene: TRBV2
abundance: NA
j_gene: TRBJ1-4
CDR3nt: TGTGCCGGGCAGGGGTTGGAGAGGGAAAAACTGTTTTTT
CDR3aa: CAGQGLEREKLFF

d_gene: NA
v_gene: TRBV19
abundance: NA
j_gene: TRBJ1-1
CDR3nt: TGTGCCAGTAGTATAGGTTTGGGGTTTCGACCGAACACTGAAGCTTTCTTT
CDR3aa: CASSIGLGFRPNTEAFF

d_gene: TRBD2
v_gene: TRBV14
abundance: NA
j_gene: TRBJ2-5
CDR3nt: TGTGCCAGCAGCCCTCGACTAGCGCGGGAGACCCAGTACTTC
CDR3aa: CASSPRLARETQYF

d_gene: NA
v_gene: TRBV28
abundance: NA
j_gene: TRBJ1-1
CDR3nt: TGTGCCAGCAGTTTTTCAGATGAAGCTTTCTTT
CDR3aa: CASSFSDEAFF

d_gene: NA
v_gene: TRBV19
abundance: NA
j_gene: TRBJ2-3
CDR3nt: TGTGCCAGTAGGGGGCCATCATTAAGCACAGATACGCAGTATTTT
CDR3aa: CASRGPSLSTDTQYF

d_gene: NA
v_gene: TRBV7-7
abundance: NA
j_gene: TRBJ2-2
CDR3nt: TGTGCCAGCAGCTTACGGAACACCGGGGAGCTGTTTTTT
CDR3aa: CASSLRNTGELFF

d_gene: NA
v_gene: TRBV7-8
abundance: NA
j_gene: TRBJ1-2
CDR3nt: TGTGCCAGCAGCACCCGGACGAGGGGCATTGGCTACACCTTC
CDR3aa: CASSTRTRGIGYTF

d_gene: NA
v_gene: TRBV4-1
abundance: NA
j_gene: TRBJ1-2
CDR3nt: TGCGCCAGCAGCCCAGAGGGGAACTATGGCTACACCTTC
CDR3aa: CASSPEGNYGYTF

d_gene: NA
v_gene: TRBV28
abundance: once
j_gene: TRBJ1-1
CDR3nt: TGTGCCAGCACCTACCATCGACCGAACACTGAAGCTTTCTTT
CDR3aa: CASTYHRPNTEAFF

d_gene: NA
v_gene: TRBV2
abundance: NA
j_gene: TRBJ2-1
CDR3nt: TGTGCCAGCAGTGATTTACTAGCAGTTGACCACAATGAGCAGTTCTTC
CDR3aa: CASSDLLAVDHNEQFF

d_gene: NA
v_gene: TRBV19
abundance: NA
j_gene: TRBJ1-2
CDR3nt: TGTGCCAGTAGTATCGGGGGCAAGTACGGCTACACCTTC
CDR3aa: CASSIGGKYGYTF

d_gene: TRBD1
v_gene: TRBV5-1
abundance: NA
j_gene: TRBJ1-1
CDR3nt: TGCGCCAGCAGCTTGGGGACAGGGTGGGACACTGAAGCTTTCTTT
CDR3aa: CASSLGTGWDTEAFF

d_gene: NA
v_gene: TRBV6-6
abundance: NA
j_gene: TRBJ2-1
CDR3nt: TGTGCCAGCAGTTACTATTCGGGGGCGACCTACAATGAGCAGTTCTTC
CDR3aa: CASSYYSGATYNEQFF

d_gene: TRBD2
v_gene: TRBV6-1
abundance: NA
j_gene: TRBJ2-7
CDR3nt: TGTGCCAGCAGCAAAGGGGGACTAGCGGATTACGAGCAGTACTTC
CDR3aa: CASSKGGLADYEQYF

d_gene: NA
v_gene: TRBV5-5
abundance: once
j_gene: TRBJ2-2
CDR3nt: TGTGCCAGCAGCTTGAATGTCTGGGGGACCGGGGAGCTGTTTTTT
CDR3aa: CASSLNVWGTGELFF

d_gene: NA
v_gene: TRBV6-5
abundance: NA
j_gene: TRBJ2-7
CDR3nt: TGTGCCAGCAGACCCCCGGGACATCATTACGAGCTGTACTTC
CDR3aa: CASRPPGHHYELYF

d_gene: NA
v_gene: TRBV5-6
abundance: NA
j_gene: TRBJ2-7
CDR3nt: TGTGCCAGCAGCTGGGACCGGGGACCCTGGGGCTACGAGCAGTACTTC
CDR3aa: CASSWDRGPWGYEQYF

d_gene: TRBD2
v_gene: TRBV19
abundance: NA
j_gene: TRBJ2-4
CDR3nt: TGTGCCAGTAGTACCGTCGGGGGGAGAGGTGACATTCAGTACTTC
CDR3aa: CASSTVGGRGDIQYF

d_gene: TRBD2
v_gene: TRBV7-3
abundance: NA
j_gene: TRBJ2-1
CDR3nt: TGTGCCAGCAGCCCAGTAGCGGGACTCTACAATGAGCAGTTCTTC
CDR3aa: CASSPVAGLYNEQFF

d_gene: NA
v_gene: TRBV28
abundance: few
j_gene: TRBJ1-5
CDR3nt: TGTGCCAGCAGTTTTCGGAACAGGGATCAGCCCCAGCATTTT
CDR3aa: CASSFRNRDQPQHF

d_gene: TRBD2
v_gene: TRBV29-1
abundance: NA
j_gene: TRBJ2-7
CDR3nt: TGCAGCGTTGCAGGTCGGGAGGGATTCTACGAGCAGTACTTC
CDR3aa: CSVAGREGFYEQYF

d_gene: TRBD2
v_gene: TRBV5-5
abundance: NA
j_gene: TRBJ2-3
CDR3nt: TGTGCCAGCAGCTTCGCCGGGAGGGGGGATACGCAGTATTTT
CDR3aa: CASSFAGRGDTQYF

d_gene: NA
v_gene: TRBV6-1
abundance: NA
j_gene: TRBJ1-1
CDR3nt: TGTGCCAGCAACCCAACCCTAGAAGCTTTCTTT
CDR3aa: CASNPTLEAFF

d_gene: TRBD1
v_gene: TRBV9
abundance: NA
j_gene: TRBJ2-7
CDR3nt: TGTGCCAGCAGCGTAGCTGCGGACAGGGTCAACGAGCAGTACTTC
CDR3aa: CASSVAADRVNEQYF

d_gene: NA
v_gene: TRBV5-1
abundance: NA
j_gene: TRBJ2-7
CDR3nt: TGCGCCAGCAGCTTGGTAGGACCTACCTACGAGCAGTACTTC
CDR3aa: CASSLVGPTYEQYF

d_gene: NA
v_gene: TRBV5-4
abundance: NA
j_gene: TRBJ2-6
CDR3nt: TGTGCCAGCAGCTTGCCGCAGGGTACCGGGGCCAACGTCCTGACTTTC
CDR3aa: CASSLPQGTGANVLTF

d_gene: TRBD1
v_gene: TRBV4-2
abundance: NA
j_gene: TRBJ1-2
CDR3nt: TGTGCCAGCAGCCTAGAACCGGGACAGCTCTATGGCTACACCTTC
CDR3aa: CASSLEPGQLYGYTF

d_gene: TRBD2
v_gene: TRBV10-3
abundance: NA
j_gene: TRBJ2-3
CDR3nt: TGTGCCGCTAGCGGGGGCACAGATACGCAGTATTTT
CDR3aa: CAASGGTDTQYF

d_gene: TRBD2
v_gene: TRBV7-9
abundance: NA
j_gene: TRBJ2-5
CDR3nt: TGTGCCAGCAGCGTGGGACTAGCGGGAGATGGAGGGTTTCGGGAGACCCAGTACTTC
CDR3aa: CASSVGLAGDGGFRETQYF

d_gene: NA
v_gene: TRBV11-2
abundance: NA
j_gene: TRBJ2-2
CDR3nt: TGTGCCAGCAGCCCGGCGCGGAACACCGGGGAGCTGTTTTTT
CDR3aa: CASSPARNTGELFF

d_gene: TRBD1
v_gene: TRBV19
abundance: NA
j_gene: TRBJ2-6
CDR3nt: TGTGCCAGTAGTATAGCGTCAGGGGGCACTGGGGCCAACGTCCTGACTTTC
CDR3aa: CASSIASGGTGANVLTF

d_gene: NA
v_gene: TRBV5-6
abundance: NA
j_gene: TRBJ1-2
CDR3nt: TGTGCCAGCACCCCCCGAGGCCCGGGTGGCTACACCTTC
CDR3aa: CASTPRGPGGYTF

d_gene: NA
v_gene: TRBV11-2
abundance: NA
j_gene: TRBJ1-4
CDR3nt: TGTGCCAGCAGCCCCCCGGGGAATGAAAAACTGTTTTTT
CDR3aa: CASSPPGNEKLFF

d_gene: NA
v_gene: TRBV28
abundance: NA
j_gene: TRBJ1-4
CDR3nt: TGTGCCACCACGGTTGGGGGGGCTAATGAAAAACTGTTTTTT
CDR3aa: CATTVGGANEKLFF

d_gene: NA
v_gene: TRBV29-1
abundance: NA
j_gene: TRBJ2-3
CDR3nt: TGCAGCGCCGGAGGGGGGACTACAGATACGCAGTATTTT
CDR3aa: CSAGGGTTDTQYF

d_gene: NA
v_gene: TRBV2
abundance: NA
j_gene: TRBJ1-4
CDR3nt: TGTGCCAGCAGTGAACTACCGGGGGAAAAACTGTTTTTT
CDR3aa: CASSELPGEKLFF

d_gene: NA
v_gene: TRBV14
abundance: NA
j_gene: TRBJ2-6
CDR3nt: TGTGCCAGCAGCCAATGGCGTCGCGCCTCTGGGGCCAACGTCCTGACTTTC
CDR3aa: CASSQWRRASGANVLTF

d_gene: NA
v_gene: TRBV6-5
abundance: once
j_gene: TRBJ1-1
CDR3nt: TGTGCCAGCAGTTGGCAGGGTGGGGGGCAAGCTTTCTTT
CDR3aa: CASSWQGGGQAFF

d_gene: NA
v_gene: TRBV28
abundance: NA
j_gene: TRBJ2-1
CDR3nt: TGTGCCAGCAGGCCGGGGGGCCGCTCCTACAATGAGCAGTTCTTC
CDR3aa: CASRPGGRSYNEQFF

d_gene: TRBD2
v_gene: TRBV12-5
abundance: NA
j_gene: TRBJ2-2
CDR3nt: TGTGCTAGTGGTTTGGGCGGGACTAGCGGGTTTGGCGGGGAGCTGTTTTTT
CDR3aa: CASGLGGTSGFGGELFF

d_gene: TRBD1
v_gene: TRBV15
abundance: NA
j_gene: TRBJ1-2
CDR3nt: TGTGCCACCAGCCGCCGAGGACAGGGGGGGGATGGCTACACCTTC
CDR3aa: CATSRRGQGGDGYTF

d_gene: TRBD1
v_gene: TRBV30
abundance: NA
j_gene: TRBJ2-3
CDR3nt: TGTGCCTGGAGCCAACAGGGGATGAGCACAGATACGCAGTATTTT
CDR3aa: CAWSQQGMSTDTQYF

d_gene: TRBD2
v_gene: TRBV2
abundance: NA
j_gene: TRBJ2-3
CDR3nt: TGTGCCAGCACGCGGGAGGGCCGCACAGATACGCAGTATTTT
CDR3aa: CASTREGRTDTQYF

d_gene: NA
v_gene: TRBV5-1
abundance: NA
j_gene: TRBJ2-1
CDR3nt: TGCGCCAGCAGCCCACGGTCGGGGAATTACAATGAGCAGTTCTTC
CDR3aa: CASSPRSGNYNEQFF

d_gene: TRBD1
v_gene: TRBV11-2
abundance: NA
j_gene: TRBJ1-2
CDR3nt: TGTGCCAGCAGCCCCGACAGGGGTGTTGGCTACACCTTC
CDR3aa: CASSPDRGVGYTF

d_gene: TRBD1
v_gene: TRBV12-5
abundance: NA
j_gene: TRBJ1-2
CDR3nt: TGTGCTAGTGGTTTGGTAGAGGGGGCGGGCTATGGCTACACCTTC
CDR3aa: CASGLVEGAGYGYTF

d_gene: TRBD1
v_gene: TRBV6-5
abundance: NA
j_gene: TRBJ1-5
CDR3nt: TGTGCCAGCAGTCACGACAGGGTGGTTCAGCCCCAGCATTTT
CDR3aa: CASSHDRVVQPQHF

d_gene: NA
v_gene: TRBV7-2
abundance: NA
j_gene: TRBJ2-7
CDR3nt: TGTGCCAGCAGCCCGCGCAGCCAAGCCTACGAGCAGTACTTC
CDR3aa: CASSPRSQAYEQYF

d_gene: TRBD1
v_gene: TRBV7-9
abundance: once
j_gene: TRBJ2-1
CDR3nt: TGTGCCAGCAGCTTAATACGCTTGAGGGACAGTCCCTACAATGAGCAGTTCTTC
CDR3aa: CASSLIRLRDSPYNEQFF